Shown below are 20 T cell receptor beta chains from a single sample sequenced in a study of cytomegalovirus exposure and HLA in healthy donors. PCR amplification relied on 60 Vbeta primers (plus 13 Jbeta primers). Profiled with immunoSEQ multiplex PCR; TCRdb holds only in-frame clones, not every one. The data show some 130,000 clones, approximately 80% seen once. Sequencing was done on a sample of PBMCs. The receptors come from a man aged 25 to 45 in good health and CMV-seronegative.

This rearrangement joins TRBV27 to TRBJ1-1; TRBD1 matches 9 bases. Trimming at V came to 5 bases and at J to 5 bases, leaving 6 bases not matched to a gene. Germline lookup yields CDR1 MNHEY and CDR2 SMNVEV (reference sequence). This CDR3 region has 14 residues. The CDR3 DNA reads as TGTGCCAGCAGTCTACAGGGGGCCAGGACTGAAGCTTTCTTT. It specifies CASSLQGARTEAFF.

V usage is TRBV7-9 and J usage is TRBJ2-7, with 9 bases fitting TRBD2. The J segment lost 1 base and the V segment lost 0 bases, leaving 1 base of the junction unmatched. Germline CDR1 and CDR2: SEHNR and FQNEAQ (reference sequence). The CDR3 is 15 residues long. The CDR3 bases are TGTGCCAGCAGCTTAGCCCTAGCGGGGTCCTACGAGCAGTACTTC. Residues: CASSLALAGSYEQYF.

V and J are TRBV2 and TRBJ2-7; 7 bases are shared with TRBD2. CDR1 and CDR2 (germline): SNHLY, FYNNEI. Trimming took 6 bases from V and 9 from J; bases not matched to a gene: 14. The CDR3 runs to 14 residues. CDR3 sequence: CASSSTGRSGGQYF. CDR3 DNA sequence: TGTGCCAGCAGCAGCACGGGCCGTTCGGGAGGGCAGTACTTC.

The chain's CDR3 is CASRPGQGSYEQYF. CDR3 nucleotide sequence: TGTGCCAGCAGGCCGGGACAGGGCTCCTACGAGCAGTACTTC. The rearrangement joins TRBV9 to TRBJ2-7; the match to TRBD1 covers 9 bases. Trimming took 5 bases from V and 0 from J; bases not matched to a gene: 3. This CDR3 comprises 14 residues. The germline V gene has CDR1 SGDLS and CDR2 YYNGEE.

A note on this clone: Germline and junction disagree at one end, which may indicate a read error. V gene TRBV4-1 combines with J gene TRBJ1-5; a weak D match, TRBD1 (5 bases). The germline V gene has CDR1 MGHRA and CDR2 YSYEKL. The CDR3 spans 13 residues. CDR3 nucleotides: TGCGCCAGCAGCCAAGCGACAGATCAGCCCCAGAATTTT. Amino acid sequence: CASSQATDQPQNF.

This clone was seen a single time. An end of the junction differs from the germline gene, which may be a read error. The chain links TRBV10-2 to TRBJ1-2, with TRBD1 identical over 8 bases. The CDR3 length is 14 residues. CDR1 and CDR2 (germline): WSHSY, SAAADI. For the CDR3, the DNA is TGCGCCAGCAGCCTGACAGGGGACGATCATGGCTACCCCTTC. Its protein product is CASSLTGDDHGYPF.

The J gene is TRBJ2-5, the V gene TRBV5-1; D unclear. The V end lost 1 base, the J end lost 4 bases, and 11 bases lay between the germline ends. The CDR3 totals 14 residues. Germline V lookup: CDR1 SGHRS, CDR2 YFSETQ. In DNA, the CDR3 is TGCGCCAGCAGCTTGTTTGGCCCCCGAGAGACCCAGTACTTC. Amino acid sequence: CASSLFGPRETQYF.

The chain couples TRBV25-1 to TRBJ2-1; 9 bases are shared with TRBD2. There are 14 residues in the CDR3. Germline CDR1 is MGHDK and CDR2 is SYGVNS. V shed 2 bases, J shed 10 bases, and the junction held 6 bases outside the gene matches. CDR3 loop: CASSELAGRLEQFF. In DNA form, the CDR3 reads TGTGCCAGCAGTGAACTAGCGGGAAGGCTGGAGCAGTTCTTC.

The J gene is TRBJ2-6, the V gene TRBV10-1, with D hard to call. The V end lost 11 bases, the J end lost 0 bases, and 32 bases lay between the germline ends. The length of the CDR3 is 21 residues. The germline V gene encodes CDR1 WNHNN and CDR2 SYGVQD (reference sequence). For the CDR3, the DNA is TGCGCCGACCTACGAACTGCTCAGCCGTGGAGCGAAAGCTCTGGGGCCAACGTCCTGACTTTC. Its protein is CADLRTAQPWSESSGANVLTF.

This chain links TRBV15 with TRBJ1-1; perhaps TRBD1 as D (5 bases). This CDR3 has 15 amino acids. Deletions cut 0 bases from V and 3 bases from J, with 11 bases between. Germline CDR1 reads LNHNV; CDR2 reads YYDKDF (reference sequence). The CDR3 protein is CATSREDTGDTEAFF. Here the CDR3 DNA reads TGTGCCACCAGCAGAGAAGACACGGGGGACACTGAAGCTTTCTTT.

The CDR3 nucleotides are TGTGCCAGCAGTGACCTAGGTCAGCCCCAGCATTTT. Translation gives CASSDLGQPQHF. The gene calls are TRBV27 and TRBJ1-5; D not resolved. The CDR3 consists of 12 residues. Germline CDR1 reads MNHEY; CDR2 reads SMNVEV (reference sequence). V lost 5 bases, J lost 6 bases, and 8 bases lay in between.

The rearrangement links TRBV28 to TRBJ2-7; weak D call: TRBD2 (6 bases). Per the germline V gene, CDR1 is MDHEN and CDR2 is SYDVKM. The CDR3 has 13 residues. Trimming removed 10 bases at V and 2 bases at J, with 15 bases between. CDR3 region: CAIKDGLTYEQYF. The CDR3 DNA sequence: TGTGCCATCAAGGACGGACTAACCTACGAGCAGTACTTC.

The chain carries TRBV28 and TRBJ1-2; D is unclear. Trimming left V 6 bases short and J 4 bases short, with 9 bases between. The CDR3 runs 12 residues. Per the germline V gene, CDR1 is MDHEN and CDR2 is SYDVKM. The CDR3 region is CASRGEAYGYTF. The CDR3 DNA is TGTGCCAGCAGGGGAGAGGCCTATGGCTACACCTTC.

This chain joins TRBV9 and TRBJ1-2; D is perhaps TRBD1 (5 bases). V shed 0 bases and J shed 8 bases, with 11 bases lying between them. Germline values: CDR1 SGDLS, CDR2 YYNGEE. This CDR3 contains 13 residues. The CDR3 DNA is TGTGCCAGCAGCGTAGAGGCGGAGGGGGGCTACACCTTC. This codes for CASSVEAEGGYTF.

The chain employs TRBV2 and TRBJ2-5, with D perhaps matching TRBD2 (5 bases). The DNA end is more similar to TRBJ2-7, so the J call may be wrong. Germline loops: CDR1 SNHLY, CDR2 FYNNEI. The CDR3 length is 14 residues. For the CDR3, the DNA is TGTGCCAGCCTAAACCAAATTACTAGTTCCGAGCAGTACTTC. It translates to CASLNQITSSEQYF.

This chain links TRBV7-9 with TRBJ1-1; TRBD1 matches at 10 bases. The CDR3 runs to 15 residues. The V and J ends lost 5 bases and 6 bases, in that order; junction bases with no gene match: 9. CDR1 is SEHNR and CDR2 is FQNEAQ in the germline V gene (reference sequence). Here the CDR3 reads CASSPGGQGIAEAFF. The CDR3 DNA reads TGTGCCAGCAGCCCGGGGGGACAGGGGATCGCTGAAGCTTTCTTT. Drawing the rest from reference TRBV7-9 and TRBJ1-1, the complete variable domain is DTGVSQNPRHKITKRGQNVTFRCDPISEHNRLYWYRQTLGQGPEFLTYFQNEAQLEKSRLLSDRFSAERPKGSFSTLEIQRTEQGDSAMYLCASSPGGQGIAEAFFGQGTRLTVV.

This clone came up a few times. This rearrangement joins TRBV7-3 to TRBJ2-1; no reliable D call. The V gene's germline CDR1 is SGHTA and CDR2 FQGTGA. The V gene lost 2 bases and the J gene lost 2 bases, with 7 bases spanning the gap. There are 14 residues in the CDR3. CDR3 bases: TGTGCCAGCAGCTTAGTTGGCACCTACAATGAGCAGTTCTTC. Translation gives CASSLVGTYNEQFF. The full variable domain, its missing parts supplied by reference TRBV7-3 and TRBJ2-1, is GAGVSQTPSNKVTEKGKYVELRCDPISGHTALYWYRQSLGQGPEFLIYFQGTGAADDSGLPNDRFFAVRPEGSVSTLKIQRTERGDSAVYLCASSLVGTYNEQFFGPGTRLTVL.

The CDR3 DNA reads TGTGCCAGCACACGAGACGGGCAAGAGACCCAGTACTTC. Translation: CASTRDGQETQYF. The chain joins TRBV6-1 to TRBJ2-5, with no clear D. Germline CDR1 is MNHNS and CDR2 is SASEGT. There are 13 residues in the CDR3. The V end was cut by 7 bases, the J end by 2 bases, with 11 bases between.

This sequence joins TRBV5-6 and TRBJ2-5; TRBD2 agrees at 8 bases. The J call could be wrong; TRBJ2-7 is a better fit for the DNA end. The CDR3 consists of 15 residues. The germline V gene has CDR1 SGHDT and CDR2 YYEEEE. CDR3 in amino acids: CASSLVASGPYEQYF. CDR3 DNA sequence: TGTGCCAGCAGCTTGGTGGCTAGCGGGCCCTACGAGCAGTACTTC.

V is TRBV5-1 and J is TRBJ2-2, with TRBD2 matching 9 bases. Germline CDR1 SGHRS, CDR2 YFSETQ. The CDR3 runs 16 residues. The V gene end was trimmed by 5 bases and the J gene end by 3 bases; junction bases not matched to a gene: 8. The CDR3 DNA is TGCGCCAGCAGAATCTACGGCGGGAGGGACACCGGGGAGCTGTTTTTT. Translation gives CASRIYGGRDTGELFF. Supplemented by reference TRBV5-1 and TRBJ2-2, the full variable domain reads KAGVTQTPRYLIKTRGQQVTLSCSPISGHRSVSWYQQTPGQGLQFLFEYFSETQRNKGNFPGRFSGRQFSNSRSEMNVSTLELGDSALYLCASRIYGGRDTGELFFGEGSRLTVL.